The rows below give T cell receptor beta chains drawn from one sample of a study of Ad26.COV2.S vaccination and SARS-CoV-2 variants. Assay: immunoSEQ multiplex PCR; the TCRdb copy retains only in-frame clones and omits some. The sample has over 350,000 clones; 70% to 90% are singletons. The sequenced sample was peripheral blood, obtained in a trial of Ad26.COV2.S vaccine versus placebo. The source is a person between 18 and 65 years old who received the Ad26.COV2.S COVID-19 vaccine or a placebo. The CDR3 runs from the conserved cysteine through the conserved F or W. D genes are given only for firm matches.

TRBV12-3/TRBV12-4	NA	TRBJ1-1	CASSLLENTEAFF	TGTGCCAGCAGTTTACTTGAGAACACTGAAGCTTTCTTT
TRBV7-9	TRBD1	TRBJ1-1	CASSLSPGGEAFF	TGTGCCAGCAGCTTATCGCCAGGGGGGGAAGCTTTCTTT
TRBV19	TRBD1	TRBJ1-5	CASNRQGDQPQHF	TGTGCCAGTAACCGACAGGGAGATCAGCCCCAGCATTTT
TRBV5-1	NA	TRBJ1-4	CASSLGGTGTNEKLFF	TGCGCCAGCAGCTTGGGAGGGACGGGAACTAATGAAAAACTGTTTTTT
TRBV6-6	NA	TRBJ1-2	CASSYSGRVSYGYTF	TGTGCCAGCAGTTACTCGGGCAGGGTATCCTATGGCTACACCTTC
TRBV10-1	TRBD1	TRBJ2-2	CASSEQDRGELFF	TGCGCCAGCAGTGAGCAGGACAGGGGGGAGCTGTTTTTT
TRBV19	NA	TRBJ2-1	CASSTTRLPSYNEQFF	TGTGCCAGTAGTACGACCCGGCTTCCCAGTTACAATGAGCAGTTCTTC
TRBV9	TRBD1	TRBJ1-1	CASSGTGGVRAEAFF	TGTGCCAGCAGCGGGACAGGGGGCGTCAGGGCTGAAGCTTTCTTT
TRBV15	NA	TRBJ2-5	CATSHRKQETQYF	TGTGCCACCAGCCATAGGAAACAAGAGACCCAGTACTTC
TRBV6-5	NA	TRBJ2-7	CASSYSKSLHYEQYF	TGTGCCAGCAGTTACTCGAAATCTCTCCACTACGAGCAGTACTTC
TRBV3-1/TRBV3-2	NA	TRBJ1-1	CASSRQHVNTEAFF	TGTGCCAGCAGCCGTCAGCATGTGAACACTGAAGCTTTCTTT
TRBV16	NA	TRBJ1-4	CASSQMGTNEKLFF	TGTGCCAGCAGCCAAATGGGGACTAATGAAAAACTGTTTTTT
TRBV6-1	NA	TRBJ1-1	CASSDRGVTEAFF	TGTGCCAGCAGTGACAGGGGTGTCACTGAAGCTTTCTTT
TRBV7-8	NA	TRBJ1-3	CASSNGPGGNTIYF	TGTGCCAGCAGCAACGGGCCCGGAGGAAACACCATATATTTT
TRBV6-2/TRBV6-3	NA	TRBJ2-1	CASTPEDAAYNEQFF	TGTGCCAGCACCCCCGAGGACGCCGCCTACAATGAGCAGTTCTTC
TRBV11-2	NA	TRBJ1-1	CASRPTVNTEAFF	TGTGCCAGCAGACCGACGGTGAACACTGAAGCTTTCTTT
TRBV18	TRBD1	TRBJ2-1	CASTQRTGSSYNEQFF	TGTGCCAGCACTCAGCGGACAGGGAGCTCCTACAATGAGCAGTTCTTC